This TCR beta chain stems from a study of blood T cell repertoires in COVID-19. Sequenced by immunoSEQ multiplex PCR; TCRdb stores in-frame clones only, minus some. The repertoire includes over 200,000 clones, approximately 90% of them detected once, and approximately 2.4% sits in the top ten. This sequence originates from a man aged 30 to 45 with COVID-19, enrolled during active disease. The sample consisted of peripheral blood.

The CDR3 sequence: CASSLEGQPITF. CDR3 in DNA: TGTGCCAGCAGCTTAGAGGGACAGCCAATTACCTTC. The chain combines TRBV11-3 with TRBJ1-2, with TRBD1 matching over 7 bases. CDR1 and CDR2 (germline): SGHNT, YENEEA. The CDR3 totals 12 residues. The junction had 6 bases not matched to a gene; V was cut back by 0 bases and J by 14 bases.